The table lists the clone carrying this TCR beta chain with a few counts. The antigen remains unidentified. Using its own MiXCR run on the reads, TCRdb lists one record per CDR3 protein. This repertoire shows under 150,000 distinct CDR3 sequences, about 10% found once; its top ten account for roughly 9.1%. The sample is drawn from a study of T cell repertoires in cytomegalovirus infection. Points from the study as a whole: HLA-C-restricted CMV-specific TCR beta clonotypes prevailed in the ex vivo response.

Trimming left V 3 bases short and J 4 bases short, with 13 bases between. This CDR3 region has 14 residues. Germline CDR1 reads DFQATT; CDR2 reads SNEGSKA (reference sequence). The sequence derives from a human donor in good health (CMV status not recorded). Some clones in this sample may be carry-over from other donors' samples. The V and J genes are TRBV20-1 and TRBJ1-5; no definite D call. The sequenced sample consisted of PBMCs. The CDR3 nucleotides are TGCAGTGCTAGTCCCCCTTTAGAGAATCAGCCCCAGCATTTT. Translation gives CSASPPLENQPQHF.